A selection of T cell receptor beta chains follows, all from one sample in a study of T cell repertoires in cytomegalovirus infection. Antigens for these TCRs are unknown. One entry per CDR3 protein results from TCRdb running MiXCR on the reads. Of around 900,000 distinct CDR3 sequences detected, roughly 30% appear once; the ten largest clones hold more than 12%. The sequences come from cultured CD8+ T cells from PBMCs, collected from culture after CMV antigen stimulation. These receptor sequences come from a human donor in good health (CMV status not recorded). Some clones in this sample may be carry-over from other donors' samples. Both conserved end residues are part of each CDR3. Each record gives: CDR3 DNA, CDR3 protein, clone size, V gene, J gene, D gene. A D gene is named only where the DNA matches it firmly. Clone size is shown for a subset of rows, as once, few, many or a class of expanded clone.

CDR3 DNA: TGTGCCAGCAGCACCCTCTCTCGGGGGCGGGATGAAAAACTGTTTTTT
CDR3 protein: CASSTLSRGRDEKLFF
clone size: few
V gene: TRBV7-9
J gene: TRBJ1-4
D gene: .

CDR3 DNA: TGTGCCAGCACCCAGGGCTGGAGGAACACTGAAGCTTTCTTT
CDR3 protein: CASTQGWRNTEAFF
clone size: few
V gene: TRBV6-2/TRBV6-3
J gene: TRBJ1-1
D gene: .

CDR3 DNA: TGTGCCAGCAGCCCCCCGGTATCAACCGGGGAGCAGTACTTC
CDR3 protein: CASSPPVSTGEQYF
clone size: few
V gene: TRBV7-9
J gene: TRBJ2-7
D gene: .

CDR3 DNA: TGCAGTGCCTTCGGACAAAGCTCCTACAATGAGCAGTTCTTC
CDR3 protein: CSAFGQSSYNEQFF
clone size: .
V gene: TRBV20-1
J gene: TRBJ2-1
D gene: .

CDR3 DNA: TGTGCCAGCAGCTTAGGGCAGTACCGCAATCAGCCCCAGCATTTT
CDR3 protein: CASSLGQYRNQPQHF
clone size: .
V gene: TRBV7-9
J gene: TRBJ1-5
D gene: .

CDR3 DNA: TGTGCCAGCACCCATAACCGTGATAATAGCAATCAGCCCCAGCATTTT
CDR3 protein: CASTHNRDNSNQPQHF
clone size: few
V gene: TRBV6-6
J gene: TRBJ1-5
D gene: .

CDR3 DNA: TGTGCCAGCAGCCCCCCTCGTGAGCTGTTTTTT
CDR3 protein: CASSPPRELFF
clone size: .
V gene: TRBV7-4
J gene: TRBJ2-2
D gene: .

CDR3 DNA: TGTGCCAGCAGTAACTACGAAGCGGGGGGGCCCGAAGATACGCAGTATTTT
CDR3 protein: CASSNYEAGGPEDTQYF
clone size: once
V gene: TRBV27
J gene: TRBJ2-3
D gene: TRBD2

CDR3 DNA: TGTGCCAGCAGCATGTTACAGGGTAGGAATTCACCCCTCCACTTT
CDR3 protein: CASSMLQGRNSPLHF
clone size: few
V gene: TRBV7-9
J gene: TRBJ1-6
D gene: .

CDR3 DNA: TGTGCCAGCAGTTTCCCGGGACAGTCGGGAGAGACCCAGTACTTC
CDR3 protein: CASSFPGQSGETQYF
clone size: .
V gene: TRBV12-3/TRBV12-4
J gene: TRBJ2-5
D gene: TRBD1

CDR3 DNA: TGTGCCAGCAGTTCACTAGGGACATTCAATGAGCAGTTCTTC
CDR3 protein: CASSSLGTFNEQFF
clone size: .
V gene: TRBV27
J gene: TRBJ2-1
D gene: .

CDR3 DNA: TGTGCCAGCAGTTTATCGAGGGGGGGCAGCACTGAAGCTTTCTTT
CDR3 protein: CASSLSRGGSTEAFF
clone size: .
V gene: TRBV27
J gene: TRBJ1-1
D gene: .

CDR3 DNA: TGTGCCAGCAGTTACCAGGGATACGGCTACACCTTC
CDR3 protein: CASSYQGYGYTF
clone size: few
V gene: TRBV6-2/TRBV6-3
J gene: TRBJ1-2
D gene: .

CDR3 DNA: TGTGCCAGCAGCCAACCTGGTATGCCCCAGCATTTT
CDR3 protein: CASSQPGMPQHF
clone size: .
V gene: TRBV14
J gene: TRBJ1-5
D gene: .

CDR3 DNA: TGTGCCAGCCTGGGGGCGGCGACCTTTACTGAAGAGACCCAGTACTTC
CDR3 protein: CASLGAATFTEETQYF
clone size: .
V gene: TRBV28
J gene: TRBJ2-5
D gene: .

CDR3 DNA: TGTGCCAGCAGCTTGAGGACAGGGTCGGAGGAAGCTTTCTTT
CDR3 protein: CASSLRTGSEEAFF
clone size: .
V gene: TRBV6-1
J gene: TRBJ1-1
D gene: TRBD1

CDR3 DNA: TGTGCCAGCAGCTTAGGGGCAGGACGGGTCAATGAGCAGTTCTTC
CDR3 protein: CASSLGAGRVNEQFF
clone size: few
V gene: TRBV7-8
J gene: TRBJ2-1
D gene: .

CDR3 DNA: TGTGCCAGCAGCTTCTCGATGGGTGTGTACAATGAGCAGTTCTTC
CDR3 protein: CASSFSMGVYNEQFF
clone size: few
V gene: TRBV7-9
J gene: TRBJ2-1
D gene: .

CDR3 DNA: TGTGCCAGTAGCTCATCGCCTCACGAGCAGTACTTC
CDR3 protein: CASSSSPHEQYF
clone size: .
V gene: TRBV19
J gene: TRBJ2-7
D gene: .

CDR3 DNA: TGCGCCAGCAGCCAAGAAACAGGGTTGGAGACCCAGTACTTC
CDR3 protein: CASSQETGLETQYF
clone size: few
V gene: TRBV4-1
J gene: TRBJ2-5
D gene: .

CDR3 DNA: TGCGCCAGCAGCCACCGACCAGGGGGGACTGAAGCTTTCTTT
CDR3 protein: CASSHRPGGTEAFF
clone size: few
V gene: TRBV4-1
J gene: TRBJ1-1
D gene: TRBD1

CDR3 DNA: TGTGCCAGCAGCTTAGAGGGATGGGATTACGATACGCAGTATTTT
CDR3 protein: CASSLEGWDYDTQYF
clone size: many
V gene: TRBV7-2
J gene: TRBJ2-3
D gene: .

CDR3 DNA: TGTGCCAGCCGCTGGACGGAGAACTATGGCTACACCTTC
CDR3 protein: CASRWTENYGYTF
clone size: .
V gene: TRBV6-2/TRBV6-3
J gene: TRBJ1-2
D gene: .

CDR3 DNA: TGTGCCAGCAGTTTCAACATTTTGGGGGGTCTTAGCAATCAGCCCCAGCATTTT
CDR3 protein: CASSFNILGGLSNQPQHF
clone size: many
V gene: TRBV28
J gene: TRBJ1-5
D gene: .

CDR3 DNA: TGTGCCAGCAGCTGGAGCGGGGGGAGGTACAATGAGCAGTTCTTC
CDR3 protein: CASSWSGGRYNEQFF
clone size: few
V gene: TRBV7-2
J gene: TRBJ2-1
D gene: TRBD2

CDR3 DNA: TGTGCCAGCAGCCCGGAGGGGGGGGCGAAGGTATACACTGAAGCTTTCTTT
CDR3 protein: CASSPEGGAKVYTEAFF
clone size: .
V gene: TRBV2
J gene: TRBJ1-1
D gene: .

CDR3 DNA: TGTGCCAGCAGCATACAGGGAATGACACTAGCGGGGTATCTAGAGACCCAGTACTTC
CDR3 protein: CASSIQGMTLAGYLETQYF
clone size: many
V gene: TRBV7-2
J gene: TRBJ2-5
D gene: TRBD2

CDR3 DNA: TGTGCCAGCAGTGGGAAGAGAAACACCATATATTTT
CDR3 protein: CASSGKRNTIYF
clone size: few
V gene: TRBV2
J gene: TRBJ1-3
D gene: .

CDR3 DNA: TGTGCCAGCAGTTTGGGGCTAGCGGGGGGCCCTAGCACAGATACGCAGTATTTT
CDR3 protein: CASSLGLAGGPSTDTQYF
clone size: many
V gene: TRBV6-5
J gene: TRBJ2-3
D gene: TRBD2

CDR3 DNA: TGCGCCAGCAGCCAGACGGGACTAGCGGGGGGCACAGATACGCAGTATTTT
CDR3 protein: CASSQTGLAGGTDTQYF
clone size: .
V gene: TRBV4-1
J gene: TRBJ2-3
D gene: TRBD2

CDR3 DNA: TGTGTCAGCAGTTTATACGAGGGATACAATGAGCAGTTCTTC
CDR3 protein: CVSSLYEGYNEQFF
clone size: .
V gene: TRBV7-2
J gene: TRBJ2-1
D gene: .

CDR3 DNA: TGTGCCAGCAGTTTGGGACAGGGAGAAGCTGGAAACACCATATATTTT
CDR3 protein: CASSLGQGEAGNTIYF
clone size: .
V gene: TRBV28
J gene: TRBJ1-3
D gene: TRBD1

CDR3 DNA: TGTGCCAGTAGTAAGGGAGGAATAATAAGAAGACCAGATACGCAGTATTTT
CDR3 protein: CASSKGGIIRRPDTQYF
clone size: few
V gene: TRBV19
J gene: TRBJ2-3
D gene: .

CDR3 DNA: TGTGCCATCAGTGAGGTAGCGGGGAGCACAGATACGCAGTATTTT
CDR3 protein: CAISEVAGSTDTQYF
clone size: few
V gene: TRBV10-3
J gene: TRBJ2-3
D gene: TRBD2

CDR3 DNA: TGTACCAGCACCACCTTTGGACTAGCGGATCAAGAGACCCAGTACTTC
CDR3 protein: CTSTTFGLADQETQYF
clone size: .
V gene: TRBV6-2/TRBV6-3
J gene: TRBJ2-5
D gene: TRBD2